This T cell receptor beta chain derives from a study of blood T cell repertoires in COVID-19. TCRdb's copy holds only in-frame clones and misses some; the assay was immunoSEQ multiplex PCR. The data contain about 240,000 clones, around four fifths of them singletons. The receptor was derived from a woman in her fifties or sixties with active or convalescent COVID-19. The sample taken for sequencing was peripheral blood.

The CDR3 DNA sequence: TGTGCCAGCAGCCGGGGACAACGGCTGTACTTC. Translated, it gives CASSRGQRLYF. J is TRBJ2-7 and V is TRBV7-2; D possibly corresponds to TRBD1 (6 bases). The CDR3 consists of 11 residues. CDR1 is SGHTA and CDR2 is FQGNSA in the germline V gene. V lost 5 bases and J 12 bases, leaving 14 bases between the germline ends.